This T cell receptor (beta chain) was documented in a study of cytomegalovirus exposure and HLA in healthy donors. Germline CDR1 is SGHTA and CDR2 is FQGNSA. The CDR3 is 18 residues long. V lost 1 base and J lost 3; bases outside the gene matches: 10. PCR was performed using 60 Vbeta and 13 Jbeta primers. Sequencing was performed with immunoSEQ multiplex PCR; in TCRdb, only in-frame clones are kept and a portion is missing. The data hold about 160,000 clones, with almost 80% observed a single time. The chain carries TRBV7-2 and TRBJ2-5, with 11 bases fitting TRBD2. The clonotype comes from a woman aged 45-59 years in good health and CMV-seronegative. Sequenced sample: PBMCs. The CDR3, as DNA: TGTGCCAGCAGCTTAGGCCCACGACTAGCGGGATTGAAAGAGACCCAGTACTTC. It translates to CASSLGPRLAGLKETQYF.